Below, 26 T cell receptor beta chains from the same sample are listed, as sequenced in a study of Tregs in tolerant kidney transplant recipients. Assay: immunoSEQ multiplex PCR; the TCRdb copy retains only in-frame clones and omits some. The sample's table shows more than 45,000 clones. The sequenced sample was CD4+ T cells from blood, obtained before the transplant. The receptors shown here come from a human donor who received a combined kidney and bone marrow transplant.

As for this clone: The read finishes 3 residues shy of the CDR3 end, and the germline J gene is used to complete it. This chain links TRBV7-9 with TRBJ1-2; TRBD1 might be the D (5 bases). In germline, CDR1 is SEHNR, CDR2 FQNEAQ (reference sequence). V was trimmed by 5 bases and J by 4 bases, leaving 14 bases between them. CDR3 length: 14 residues. The DNA read from the CDR3 is TGTGCCAGCAGCCGACCGACAGAAGTCTATGGC. Amino acid sequence: CASSRPTEVYG. The entire CDR3 sequence reads CASSRPTEVYGYTF.

A note on this clone: The read comes to an end 3 residues before the CDR3 does, leaving the germline J gene to fill in the end. The J gene is TRBJ2-4, the V gene TRBV7-2, with 9 positions matching TRBD1. The V gene's germline CDR1 is SGHTA and CDR2 FQGNSA. The CDR3 length is 14 residues. The CDR3 sequence is CASSKTLTGGYQYF. The sequenced part of the CDR3 DNA is TGTGCCAGCAGCAAAACCTTGACAGGGGGATAT.

Details on this clone: Sequencing ends 3 residues short of the CDR3 end; the germline J gene provides the rest. The V and J genes are TRBV7-3 and TRBJ1-2; TRBD1 might be the D (6 bases). The V gene lost 1 base and the J gene lost 6 bases, with 15 bases spanning the gap. Germline V gene sequence: CDR1 SGHTA, CDR2 FQGTGA. CDR3 size: 15 residues. CDR3 DNA (partial): TGTGCCAGCAGCTTAAACGTTCAGGGGAAGGATGGC. This gives the protein CASSLNVQGKDG. The entire CDR3 protein reads CASSLNVQGKDGYTF.

Regarding this clone: The CDR3 end lies 3 residues beyond the end of the read and is filled in from the germline J gene. The chain joins TRBV10-3 to TRBJ2-6, with D possibly matching TRBD1 (5 bases). The CDR3 has 17 residues. Per germline, CDR1 ENHRY and CDR2 SYGVKD. V was shortened by 0 bases and J by 0 bases, with 9 bases between the two germline ends. The covered CDR3 bases are TGTGCCATCAGTGAGTCGGAAAGGGGCTCTGGGGCCAACGTC. This gives the protein CAISESERGSGANV. Given in full, the CDR3 is CAISESERGSGANVLTF.

In regard to this clone: The junction shows a germline mismatch at one end, possibly a read error. The CDR3 DNA, read in part, is TGTGCTAGCAGCTTAGAGCGAGAGACC. It is translated as CASSLERET. The CDR3 reads in full as CASSLERETQYF. This chain links TRBV7-7 with TRBJ2-5; no clear D gene. The DNA ends 3 residues before the CDR3 does, and the rest of the CDR3 is filled in from the germline J gene. Germline V gene sequence: CDR1 SSHAT, CDR2 FNYEAQ (reference sequence). The length of the CDR3 is 12 residues.

As concerns this clone: The CDR3 end lies 3 residues beyond the end of the read and is filled in from the germline J gene. The chain couples TRBV18 to TRBJ1-4, with D unclear. The CDR3 consists of 15 residues. Germline V lookup: CDR1 KGHSH, CDR2 LQKENI. Trimming removed 1 base from V and 5 bases from J, with 11 bases in between. The CDR3 reads CASSPQEGRNEKLFF. Partial CDR3 DNA: TGTGCCAGCTCACCACAGGAGGGTCGAAATGAAAAA.

A remark on this clone: The CDR3 is cut off 3 residues early in the read; its end comes from the germline J gene. The rearrangement uses TRBV19 and TRBJ1-1; 10 bases are a match to TRBD1. The germline CDR1 and CDR2 sequences are LNHDA and SQIVND (reference sequence). This CDR3 is built from 14 residues. The ends lost 6 bases at V and 3 bases at J; junction bases unmatched: 4. The part of the CDR3 DNA that was read is TGTGCCAGTAGCTGGACAGGGGGGGACACTGAA. It translates to CASSWTGGDTE. The full CDR3 protein is CASSWTGGDTEAFF.

CDR3 DNA, as far as it was read: TGCGCCAGCAGCTTGGCGGGACAGGGCTCTGGAAACACC. This translates into CASSLAGQGSGNT. The whole CDR3 protein reads CASSLAGQGSGNTIYF. The rearrangement links TRBV5-1 to TRBJ1-3; TRBD1 aligns across 9 bases. From the germline J gene comes the end of the CDR3, since the read stops 3 residues before it. In germline, CDR1 is SGHRS, CDR2 YFSETQ. The CDR3 consists of 16 residues. The junction had 1 base not matched to a gene; V was cut back by 0 bases and J by 0 bases.

The CDR3 region is CASSPGQVDNSPLHF. The CDR3 DNA, read in part, is TGTGCCAGCTCACCCGGACAGGTCGATAATTCACCC. The J gene is TRBJ1-6, the V gene TRBV18, with 7 bases fitting TRBD1. Read sequence stops 3 residues before the CDR3 end, and the germline J gene provides the missing end. Unmatched junction bases numbered 4, after V lost 3 bases and J lost 5 bases. The CDR3 sequence is 15 residues long. CDR1 and CDR2 (germline): KGHSH, LQKENI. Variable domain in full (rest from reference TRBV18 and TRBJ1-6): NAGVMQNPRHLVRRRGQEARLRCSPMKGHSHVYWYRQLPEEGLKFMVYLQKENIIDESGMPKERFSAEFPKEGPSILRIQQVVRGDSAAYFCASSPGQVDNSPLHFGNGTRLTVT.

As for this clone: The read ends 3 residues early relative to the CDR3; the germline J gene fills the gap. The chain has TRBV6-2 or TRBV6-3 and TRBJ2-3; 13 bases are a match to TRBD2. Unmatched junction bases numbered 5, after V lost 6 bases and J lost 2 bases. The CDR3 runs to 16 residues. The germline V gene encodes CDR1 MNHEY and CDR2 SVGEGT. The CDR3 sequence: CASSPGLAGSTDTQYF. The sequenced part of the CDR3 DNA is TGTGCCAGCAGCCCGGGACTAGCGGGGTCCACAGATACG.

The part of the CDR3 DNA that was read is TGTGCCCAGGGACAGCCCGGAAACACC. This encodes CAQGQPGNT. The CDR3 reads in full as CAQGQPGNTIYF. The chain recombines TRBV30 with TRBJ1-3; 7 positions agree with TRBD1. The DNA ends 3 residues before the CDR3 does, and the rest of the CDR3 is filled in from the germline J gene. Germline lookup yields CDR1 GTSNPN and CDR2 SVGIG (reference sequence). The CDR3 runs 12 residues. The V and J ends lost 8 bases and 4 bases, in that order; junction bases with no gene match: 5.

Regarding this clone: The read stops 3 residues short of the end of the CDR3; the missing end is completed from the germline J gene. The rearrangement joins TRBV2 to TRBJ2-1; D is possibly TRBD2 (6 bases). Germline loops: CDR1 SNHLY, CDR2 FYNNEI. Trimming removed 6 bases at V and 7 bases at J, with 16 bases between. CDR3 size: 14 residues. CDR3 sequence: CASRNRDSRNEQFF. The CDR3 DNA, read in part, is TGTGCCAGCAGAAACCGGGACTCACGTAATGAG.

Worth noting for this clone: From the germline J gene comes the end of the CDR3, since the read stops 3 residues before it. The chain links TRBV7-2 to TRBJ1-1, with D possibly TRBD1 on 5 matching bases. Looked up from germline, CDR1 is SGHTA and CDR2 is FQGNSA. The CDR3 is 15 amino acids. Trimming cost V 5 bases and J 1 base, with 14 bases left between them. CDR3 residues: CASSPWGVTNTEAFF. The CDR3 bases that were read are TGTGCCAGCAGCCCCTGGGGGGTGACGAACACTGAA.

To note about this clone: Read sequence stops 3 residues before the CDR3 end, and the germline J gene provides the missing end. The chain employs TRBV18 and TRBJ2-5; 10 bases are a match to TRBD2. CDR1 is KGHSH and CDR2 is LQKENI in the germline V gene. V gave up 2 bases and J gave up 4 bases; unmatched junction bases: 4. This CDR3 region has 15 residues. This chain's CDR3 is CASSPEGLASETQYF. CDR3 bases read: TGTGCCAGCTCACCAGAGGGACTAGCGTCAGAGACC. The whole variable domain, filled in from reference TRBV18 and TRBJ2-5, reads NAGVMQNPRHLVRRRGQEARLRCSPMKGHSHVYWYRQLPEEGLKFMVYLQKENIIDESGMPKERFSAEFPKEGPSILRIQQVVRGDSAAYFCASSPEGLASETQYFGPGTRLLVL.

To note about this clone: The read stops 3 residues short of the end of the CDR3; the missing end is completed from the germline J gene. V gene TRBV7-3 combines with J gene TRBJ2-1, with 12 bases fitting TRBD2. CDR1 is SGHTA, CDR2 FQGTGA, per germline. V was pared by 1 base and J by 7 bases, with 2 bases of the junction left unmatched. CDR3 size: 15 residues. CDR3 DNA, as far as it was read: TGTGCCAGCAGCTTAAGTACTAGCGGGAGGAATGAG. It codes for CASSLSTSGRNE. The CDR3 in its entirety is CASSLSTSGRNEQFF.

Note on this clone: The read finishes 3 residues shy of the CDR3 end, and the germline J gene is used to complete it. The gene calls are TRBV20-1 and TRBJ2-7; 10 bases are a match to TRBD2. The CDR3 spans 16 residues. Germline loops: CDR1 DFQATT, CDR2 SNEGSKA (reference sequence). Losses at the gene ends were 1 base for V and 3 bases for J; bases not matched to a gene: 9. The CDR3 bases that were read are TGCAGTGCTAGAGTCGTCAAGCTAGCGGGAGACTACGAG. Amino acid sequence: CSARVVKLAGDYE. The CDR3 in its entirety is CSARVVKLAGDYEQYF.

For this clone: The sequence runs out 3 residues before the end of the CDR3; the remainder is reconstructed from the germline J gene. This chain joins TRBV19 and TRBJ2-4, with D maybe TRBD1 (6 bases). There are 17 residues in the CDR3. Looked up from germline, CDR1 is LNHDA and CDR2 is SQIVND (reference sequence). V lost 4 bases and J lost 1, with 17 bases in between. The CDR3 is CASSTKNRAPAKNIQYF. The CDR3 DNA, read in part, is TGTGCCAGTAGTACTAAAAACAGGGCTCCGGCCAAAAACATT.

In regard to this clone: The sequenced fragment ends 3 residues before the CDR3 boundary, so the rest is inferred from the germline J gene. The rearrangement uses TRBV18 and TRBJ1-5; a possible D gene is TRBD1 (6 bases). Per germline, CDR1 KGHSH and CDR2 LQKENI. The V end lost 2 bases, the J end lost 3 bases, and 8 bases lay between the germline ends. The CDR3 sequence is 14 residues long. The CDR3 reads CASSPSGANQPQHF. CDR3 DNA, as far as it was read: TGTGCCAGCTCACCATCAGGGGCCAATCAGCCC.

With respect to this clone: The read ends 3 residues shy of where the CDR3 ends; the end is completed using the germline J gene. The chain combines TRBV5-5 with TRBJ2-3; a weak D match, TRBD1 (6 bases). Per the germline V gene, CDR1 is SGHKS and CDR2 is YYEKEE (reference sequence). This CDR3 spans 15 amino acids. The sequenced CDR3 bases are TGTGCCAGCAGCTTGGGGGGGCAGGGGATGGGTGCG. Encoded protein: CASSLGGQGMGA. The entire CDR3 protein reads CASSLGGQGMGAQYF.

With respect to this clone: The read terminates 3 residues before the CDR3 end, so the remaining end is supplied by the germline J gene. The chain has TRBV5-1 and TRBJ1-6, with D perhaps matching TRBD1 (6 bases). Germline lookup yields CDR1 SGHRS and CDR2 YFSETQ. Trimming pared 0 bases from V and 7 bases from J, leaving 11 bases between. The CDR3 is 15 amino acids. CDR3 bases read: TGCGCCAGCAGCTTGGAGGGGGGGCGGAATTCACCC. This sequence encodes CASSLEGGRNSP. The complete CDR3 reads CASSLEGGRNSPLHF.

On this clone: With the read ending 3 residues before the CDR3 end, the germline J gene is used to fill in that end. The chain links TRBV19 to TRBJ2-4; TRBD2 matches 7 bases. V was pared by 0 bases and J by 0 bases, with 11 bases of the junction left unmatched. The length of the CDR3 is 19 residues. Germline CDR1 and CDR2: LNHDA and SQIVND (reference sequence). Partial CDR3 DNA: TGTGCCAGTAGTATAGAGGGTGGTAGCGGGCTTCTAGCCAAAAACATT. Encoded protein: CASSIEGGSGLLAKNI. The whole CDR3 region reads CASSIEGGSGLLAKNIQYF.

Points on this clone: The read is 3 residues too short to cover the CDR3 end, so that end is filled in from the germline J gene. The V and J genes are TRBV18 and TRBJ2-3; TRBD2 is a possible D gene (7 bases). Trimming removed 2 bases from V and 4 bases from J, with 10 bases in between. Per the germline V gene, CDR1 is KGHSH and CDR2 is LQKENI. This CDR3 spans 14 amino acids. CDR3 bases read: TGTGCCAGCTCACCAGGGGGGGGCGCAGATACG. It encodes CASSPGGGADT. The full CDR3 reads CASSPGGGADTQYF. The full variable domain, rest sourced from reference TRBV18 and TRBJ2-3, is NAGVMQNPRHLVRRRGQEARLRCSPMKGHSHVYWYRQLPEEGLKFMVYLQKENIIDESGMPKERFSAEFPKEGPSILRIQQVVRGDSAAYFCASSPGGGADTQYFGPGTRLTVL.

As concerns this clone: The DNA ends 3 residues before the CDR3 does, and the rest of the CDR3 is filled in from the germline J gene. The chain couples TRBV7-9 to TRBJ2-1; D not resolved. Germline-derived CDR1 and CDR2 are SEHNR and FQNEAQ (reference sequence). This CDR3 has 14 residues. With 3 bases removed from V and 9 bases from J, the gap between germline ends came to 15 bases. The CDR3 DNA, read in part, is TGTGCCAGCAGCTTTGAGTCGGTGGTACTTGAG. This gives the protein CASSFESVVLE. The whole CDR3 region reads CASSFESVVLEQFF.

Concerning this clone: The read finishes 3 residues shy of the CDR3 end, and the germline J gene is used to complete it. The chain joins TRBV5-6 to TRBJ1-2; perhaps TRBD1 as D (5 bases). The V and J ends lost 4 bases and 4 bases respectively, with 14 bases between them. Looked up from germline, CDR1 is SGHDT and CDR2 is YYEEEE. CDR3 length: 14 amino acids. The CDR3 loop is CASSNLQGSYGYTF. The covered CDR3 bases are TGTGCCAGCAGCAATTTGCAGGGTTCCTATGGC. The full variable domain, completed using reference TRBV5-6 and TRBJ1-2, is DAGVTQSPTHLIKTRGQQVTLRCSPKSGHDTVSWYQQALGQGPQFIFQYYEEEERQRGNFPDRFSGHQFPNYSSELNVNALLLGDSALYLCASSNLQGSYGYTFGSGTRLTVV.

Of note for this clone: The CDR3 is cut off 3 residues early in the read; its end comes from the germline J gene. V usage is TRBV10-3 and J usage is TRBJ2-2, with TRBD1 matching over 11 bases. CDR3 length equals 14 residues. Germline V lookup: CDR1 ENHRY, CDR2 SYGVKD. With V trimmed by 10 bases and J by 5 bases, 6 bases remained unmatched. CDR3 DNA (partial): TGTGCCAAGGGGACAGGGGGAGATACCGGGGAG. This gives the protein CAKGTGGDTGE. Given in full, the CDR3 is CAKGTGGDTGELFF.

A word on this clone: The CDR3 is cut off 3 residues early in the read; its end comes from the germline J gene. The chain links TRBV7-3 to TRBJ2-7, with 7 bases aligning to TRBD2. The CDR3 is 16 amino acids. Germline V lookup: CDR1 SGHTA, CDR2 FQGTGA. V lost 5 bases and J lost 2; bases outside the gene matches: 12. This CDR3 reads CASSPGPQRGPYEQYF. The part of the CDR3 DNA that was read is TGTGCCAGCAGCCCCGGCCCCCAGCGGGGTCCCTACGAG.